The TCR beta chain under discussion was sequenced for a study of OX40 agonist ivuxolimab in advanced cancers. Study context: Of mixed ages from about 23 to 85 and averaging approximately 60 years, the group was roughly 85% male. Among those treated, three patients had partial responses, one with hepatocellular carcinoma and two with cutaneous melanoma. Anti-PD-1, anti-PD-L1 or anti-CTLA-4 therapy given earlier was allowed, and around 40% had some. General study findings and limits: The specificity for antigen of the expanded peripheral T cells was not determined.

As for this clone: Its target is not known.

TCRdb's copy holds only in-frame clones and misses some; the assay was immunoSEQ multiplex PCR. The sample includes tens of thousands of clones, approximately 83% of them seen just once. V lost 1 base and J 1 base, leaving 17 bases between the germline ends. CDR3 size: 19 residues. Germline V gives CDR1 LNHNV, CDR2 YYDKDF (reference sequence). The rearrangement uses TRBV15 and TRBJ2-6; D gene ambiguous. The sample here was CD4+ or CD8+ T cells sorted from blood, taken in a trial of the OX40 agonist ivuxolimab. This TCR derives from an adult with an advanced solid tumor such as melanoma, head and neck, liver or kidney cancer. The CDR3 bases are TGTGCCACCAGCAGAGTAGGCAGGCGCTTCAATTCTGGGGCCAACGTCCTGACTTTC. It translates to CATSRVGRRFNSGANVLTF.